One sample yielded the 22 T cell receptor beta chains listed below, sequenced in a study of shared T cell receptors in the human thymus. Some clones are missing from TCRdb's copy, which holds only in-frame ones; the method was immunoSEQ multiplex PCR. This sample has hundreds of thousands of clones, with roughly 88% found just once. The same data also went into a second study, on human thymus T cells.

Sample: thymocytes. Every receptor here comes from a girl under two years old with a congenital heart defect.

The chain's CDR3 is CATSRTEYSNQPQHF. In nucleotides, the CDR3 is TGTGCCACCAGCAGAACAGAGTATAGCAATCAGCCCCAGCATTTT. V is TRBV15 and J is TRBJ1-5, with no clear D. CDR3 length: 15 residues. V lost 2 bases and J lost 0, with 8 bases in between. Germline loops: CDR1 LNHNV, CDR2 YYDKDF (reference sequence).

The V call is TRBV15, the J call TRBJ1-1, with 9 nucleotides matching TRBD1. Germline V gene data show CDR1 as LNHNV and CDR2 as YYDKDF (reference sequence). This CDR3 spans 16 amino acids. Trimming at V came to 5 bases and at J to 1 base, leaving 8 bases not matched to a gene. The CDR3 sequence: CATSRGGDRANTEAFF. CDR3 nucleotide sequence: TGTGCCACCAGCCGAGGGGGGGACAGGGCGAACACTGAAGCTTTCTTT.

The J gene is TRBJ2-5, the V gene TRBV27; tentative D call: TRBD1 (7 bases). Germline V gene sequence: CDR1 MNHEY, CDR2 SMNVEV (reference sequence). Trimming stripped 6 bases from V and 2 bases from J, with 19 bases between. The CDR3 covers 16 residues. CDR3 amino acids: CASRTERGREQETQYF. CDR3 nucleotides: TGTGCCAGCAGAACAGAAAGGGGGCGGGAACAAGAGACCCAGTACTTC.

This clone was seen a few times. This chain connects TRBV7-9 to TRBJ2-5; the D gene is possibly TRBD1 (6 bases). This CDR3 contains 17 residues. V was trimmed by 2 bases and J by 3 bases, leaving 19 bases between them. Looked up from germline, CDR1 is SEHNR and CDR2 is FQNEAQ (reference sequence). The CDR3 nucleotides are TGTGCCAGCAGCTTACGGGCGCTGGATCACAGGGAAGAGACCCAGTACTTC. Amino acids: CASSLRALDHREETQYF. Full variable domain (remainder filled in from reference TRBV7-9 and TRBJ2-5): DTGVSQNPRHKITKRGQNVTFRCDPISEHNRLYWYRQTLGQGPEFLTYFQNEAQLEKSRLLSDRFSAERPKGSFSTLEIQRTEQGDSAMYLCASSLRALDHREETQYFGPGTRLLVL.

CDR3 residues: CARGKQGARGPQHF. The CDR3 DNA reads TGTGCCAGGGGGAAACAGGGGGCTCGAGGGCCCCAGCATTTT. The chain recombines TRBV2 with TRBJ1-5; the match to TRBD1 covers 9 bases. With 9 bases clipped from V and 9 bases from J, the junction kept 12 bases outside the gene matches. Germline V gives CDR1 SNHLY, CDR2 FYNNEI. The CDR3 length is 14 residues.

The rearrangement uses TRBV18 and TRBJ2-7; D possibly corresponds to TRBD1 (6 bases). The CDR3 loop spans 15 amino acids. V lost 6 bases, J lost 2 bases, and 17 bases lay in between. CDR1 is KGHSH, CDR2 LQKENI, per germline. The chain's CDR3 is CASSPGPGVTYEQYF. In nucleotides, the CDR3 is TGTGCCAGCTCGCCGGGACCAGGGGTCACCTACGAGCAGTACTTC.

CDR3 bases: TGTGCCAGCAGCTTAGATTTCGCGTTCGACTATGGCTACACCTTC. Translation: CASSLDFAFDYGYTF. The chain combines TRBV11-2 with TRBJ1-2; D is unresolved. CDR1 is SGHAT, CDR2 FQNNGV, per germline. This CDR3 spans 15 amino acids. V was clipped by 0 bases and J by 3 bases, with 11 bases between them.

The CDR3 bases are TGTGCCAGCAGTTTAGATTGGGCGCCCCCTAACTATGGCTACACCTTC. It yields the protein CASSLDWAPPNYGYTF. The rearrangement uses TRBV28 and TRBJ1-2; D uncertain. This CDR3 spans 16 amino acids. V gave up 2 bases and J gave up 0 bases, with 13 bases separating them. Per the germline V gene, CDR1 is MDHEN and CDR2 is SYDVKM.

The V and J genes are TRBV19 and TRBJ1-2, with D possibly being TRBD1 (6 bases). V lost 10 bases and J lost 2, with 17 bases in between. CDR1 LNHDA and CDR2 SQIVND come from the germline V gene (reference sequence). CDR3 length: 14 residues. CDR3 bases: TGTGCCACCGCTTTCAGGGGTTACAACTATGGCTACACCTTC. Translated: CATAFRGYNYGYTF.

The chain couples TRBV6-5 to TRBJ2-7, with 7 bases that match TRBD1. This CDR3 comprises 14 residues. The germline V gene encodes CDR1 MNHEY and CDR2 SVGAGI. The J segment lost 3 bases and the V segment lost 8 bases, leaving 10 bases of the junction unmatched. CDR3 amino acids: CASGKTGWYYEQYF. The DNA of the CDR3 is TGTGCCAGCGGTAAGACAGGGTGGTACTACGAGCAGTACTTC.

This chain connects TRBV6-4 to TRBJ2-3, with 8 bases aligning to TRBD1. Germline V gene lookup returns CDR1 MRHNA and CDR2 SNTAGT. This CDR3 is built from 14 residues. The trim removed 11 bases at V and 1 base at J, leaving 8 bases unmatched. CDR3 nucleotides: TGTGCCGGAGACAGGGGTTTATGCACAGATACGCAGTATTTT. The encoded protein is CAGDRGLCTDTQYF.

V gene TRBV25-1 combines with J gene TRBJ1-5; D is uncertain. Trimming shortened V by 2 bases and J by 0 bases, and 8 bases separated the two germline ends. Germline CDR1 is MGHDK and CDR2 is SYGVNS. The CDR3 runs 15 residues. CDR3 sequence (DNA): TGTGCCAGCAGTGAACCCGGTAGTAGCAATCAGCCCCAGCATTTT. It yields the protein CASSEPGSSNQPQHF.

This rearrangement joins TRBV4-2 to TRBJ1-5, with D maybe TRBD1 (6 bases). This CDR3 comprises 20 residues. Trimming shortened V by 0 bases and J by 3 bases, and 24 bases separated the two germline ends. Germline V gives CDR1 LGHNA, CDR2 YNFKEQ. The CDR3 nucleotides read TGTGCCAGCAGCCAAGATGACCGGACAGCCAAAAACAGGCCCAATCAGCCCCAGCATTTT. Translating gives CASSQDDRTAKNRPNQPQHF.

This clone was counted once. The rearrangement uses TRBV11-2 and TRBJ2-1; D is possibly TRBD1 (6 bases). Trimming removed 3 bases from V and 8 bases from J, with 17 bases in between. From germline, CDR1 is SGHAT and CDR2 FQNNGV. CDR3 length: 15 amino acids. In nucleotides, the CDR3 is TGTGCCAGCAGCTTTACACAGGGCATGAGGGATGAGCAGTTCTTC. Translated: CASSFTQGMRDEQFF.

This clone has a handful of counts. The CDR3 region has the DNA TGCGCCAGCAGCCACGCGGGGGCCTCCCAAGAGACCCAGTACTTC. Translated, it gives CASSHAGASQETQYF. The J gene is TRBJ2-5, the V gene TRBV4-1; D is perhaps TRBD2 (7 bases). Trimming took off 3 bases at V and 1 base at J, with 12 bases between the two ends. CDR1 is MGHRA and CDR2 is YSYEKL in the germline V gene. This CDR3 region has 15 residues.

J is TRBJ1-2 and V is TRBV10-3; 9 nucleotides agree with TRBD1. V lost 6 bases, J lost 5 bases, and 7 bases stayed unmatched. Germline assignment: CDR1 ENHRY and CDR2 SYGVKD. The CDR3 totals 14 residues. CDR3 sequence reads: CAIRKQGAPYGYTF. The CDR3 bases are TGTGCCATCAGGAAACAGGGGGCCCCATATGGCTACACCTTC.

The chain has TRBV5-1 and TRBJ2-1; 7 bases map to TRBD2. The CDR3 length is 14 residues. V was clipped by 0 bases and J by 8 bases; unmatched bases: 5. Germline V gene sequence: CDR1 SGHRS, CDR2 YFSETQ. CDR3 protein: CASSLGGGDDEQFF. CDR3 DNA sequence: TGCGCCAGCAGCTTGGGGGGGGGAGACGATGAGCAGTTCTTC.

This clone occurred a few times. The chain joins TRBV6-5 to TRBJ1-4, with 7 bases identical to TRBD1. V shed 2 bases, J shed 5 bases, and the junction held 2 bases outside the gene matches. CDR3 length: 14 amino acids. CDR1 is MNHEY, CDR2 SVGAGI, per germline. The CDR3, as DNA: TGTGCCAGCAGTTACCGACAGGGAAATGAAAAACTGTTTTTT. Its protein is CASSYRQGNEKLFF.

The chain joins TRBV7-8 to TRBJ1-1, with D uncertain. Per germline, CDR1 SGHVS and CDR2 FQNEAQ. This CDR3 has 17 residues. The V end lost 5 bases, the J end lost 0 bases, and 19 bases lay between the germline ends. CDR3 DNA sequence: TGTGCCAGCAGCCCGGGGTGGGCTCCAATCGTGAACACTGAAGCTTTCTTT. It is translated as CASSPGWAPIVNTEAFF.

This chain uses TRBV5-1 with TRBJ1-2; 7 bases align to TRBD1. Trimming removed 7 bases from V and 5 bases from J; junction bases left unmatched: 11. CDR1 is SGHRS, CDR2 YFSETQ, per germline. The CDR3 covers 14 residues. Here the CDR3 reads CASSPSQGRYGYTF. The CDR3, as DNA: TGCGCCAGCTCCCCCTCACAGGGGAGATATGGCTACACCTTC.

CDR3 loop: CASSTTSGVESPLHF. The CDR3 DNA follows: TGTGCCAGCAGTACGACCTCGGGGGTAGAGTCACCCCTCCACTTT. The chain has TRBV6-6 and TRBJ1-6; D possibly corresponds to TRBD1 (5 bases). Per the germline V gene, CDR1 is MNHNY and CDR2 is SVGAGI (reference sequence). The germline V and J ends were trimmed by 5 bases and 10 bases, with 18 bases remaining between them. This CDR3 comprises 15 residues.

This clone was picked up a small number of times. This sequence joins TRBV11-2 and TRBJ2-1; D gene uncertain. Germline V gene data show CDR1 as SGHAT and CDR2 as FQNNGV. V was cut by 1 base and J by 0 bases, with 10 bases left in between. The CDR3 runs to 16 residues. The CDR3 DNA sequence: TGTGCCAGCAGCTTAGGCGATCGAAGCTCCTACAATGAGCAGTTCTTC. Translating gives CASSLGDRSSYNEQFF.